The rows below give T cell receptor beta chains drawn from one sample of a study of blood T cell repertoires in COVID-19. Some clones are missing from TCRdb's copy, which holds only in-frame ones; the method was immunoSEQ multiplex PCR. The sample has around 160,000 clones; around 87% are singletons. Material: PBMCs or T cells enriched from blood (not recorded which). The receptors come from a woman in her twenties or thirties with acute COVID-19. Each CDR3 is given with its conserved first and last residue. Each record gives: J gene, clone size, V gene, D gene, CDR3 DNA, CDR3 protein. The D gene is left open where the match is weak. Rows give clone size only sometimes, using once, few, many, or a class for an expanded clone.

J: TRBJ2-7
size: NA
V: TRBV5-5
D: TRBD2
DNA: TGTGCCAGCAGCTTGATAGCGGGGGAGCAGTACTTC
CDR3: CASSLIAGEQYF

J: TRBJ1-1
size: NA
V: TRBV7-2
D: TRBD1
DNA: TGTGCCAGCAGCTCGGCCGGGACAGTGAACACTGAAGCTTTCTTT
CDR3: CASSSAGTVNTEAFF

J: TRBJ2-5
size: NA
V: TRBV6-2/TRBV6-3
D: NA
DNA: TGTGCCAGCAGCCCTACAGTGTGGTTTGAGTCAGAGACCCAGTACTTC
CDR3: CASSPTVWFESETQYF

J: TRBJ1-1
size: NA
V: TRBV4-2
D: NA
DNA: TGTGCCAGCAGCCAAACAGGCGCTGAAGCTTTCTTT
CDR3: CASSQTGAEAFF

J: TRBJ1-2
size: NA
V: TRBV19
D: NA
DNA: TGTGCCAGTACACCCGGGTTCTATGGCTACACCTTC
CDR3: CASTPGFYGYTF

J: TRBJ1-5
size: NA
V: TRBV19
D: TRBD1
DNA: TGTGCCAGCAAAATCGGGGACAGGGGTGGCAATCAGCCCCAGCATTTT
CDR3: CASKIGDRGGNQPQHF

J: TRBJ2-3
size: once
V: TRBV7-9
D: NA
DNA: TGTGCCAGCAGCTTAAGCCTTAGCACAGATACGCAGTATTTT
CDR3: CASSLSLSTDTQYF

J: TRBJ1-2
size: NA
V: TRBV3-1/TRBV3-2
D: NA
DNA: TGTGCCAGCAGCCAAGGTGGGCAGGGCCTTAACTATGGCTACACCTTC
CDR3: CASSQGGQGLNYGYTF

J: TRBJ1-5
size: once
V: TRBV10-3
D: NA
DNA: TGTGCCATCAGTGAGGCGGGGGGTGAGCCCCAGCATTTT
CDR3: CAISEAGGEPQHF

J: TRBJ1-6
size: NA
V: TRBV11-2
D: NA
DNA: TGTGCCAGCAGCTTAGCCCCCCAATCACCCCTCCACTTT
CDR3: CASSLAPQSPLHF

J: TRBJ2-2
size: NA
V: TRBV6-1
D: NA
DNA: TGTGCCAGCAGTGAATCGGGGGAGCTGTTTTTT
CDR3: CASSESGELFF

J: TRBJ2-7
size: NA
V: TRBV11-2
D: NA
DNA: TGTGCCAGCAGCTTTTCTCCTTCCTACGAGCAGTACTTC
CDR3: CASSFSPSYEQYF

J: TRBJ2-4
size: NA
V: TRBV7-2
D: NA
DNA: TGTGCCAGCACCGCAAGTCTCCGAGCAACCAAAAACATTCAGTACTTC
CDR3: CASTASLRATKNIQYF

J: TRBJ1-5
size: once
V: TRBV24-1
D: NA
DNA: TGTGCCACCAGTGATGAGGGTTACAATCAGCCCCAGCATTTT
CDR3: CATSDEGYNQPQHF

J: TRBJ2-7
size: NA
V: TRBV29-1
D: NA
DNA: TGCAGCGTAAACAGGGACTACGAGCAGTACTTC
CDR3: CSVNRDYEQYF

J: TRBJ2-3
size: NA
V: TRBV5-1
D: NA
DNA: TGCGCCAGCAGCTTGTTGAGCGGGAGCACAGATACGCAGTATTTT
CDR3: CASSLLSGSTDTQYF

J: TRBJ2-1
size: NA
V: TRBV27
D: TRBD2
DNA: TGTGCCAGCAGTTCCGAGCGGGAGGAGGTGGGAGATGAGCAGTTCTTC
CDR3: CASSSEREEVGDEQFF

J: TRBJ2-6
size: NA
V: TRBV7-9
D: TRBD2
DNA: TGTGCCAGCAGCTTAGTTTTCCTAGCGGACTCTGGGGCCAACGTCCTGACTTTC
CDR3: CASSLVFLADSGANVLTF

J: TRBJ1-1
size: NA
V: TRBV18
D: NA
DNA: TGTGCCAGCTCAACGCGGACTGGGATGAACACTGAAGCTTTCTTT
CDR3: CASSTRTGMNTEAFF

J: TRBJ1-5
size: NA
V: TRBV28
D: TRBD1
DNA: TGTGCCAGCAGTTCACCCCGGACAGGGAGAGGTCAGCCCCAGCATTTT
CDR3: CASSSPRTGRGQPQHF

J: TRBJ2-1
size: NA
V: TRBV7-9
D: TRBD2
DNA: TGTGCCAGCGGGGGGGAAAACTCCTACAATGAGCAGTTCTTC
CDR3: CASGGENSYNEQFF

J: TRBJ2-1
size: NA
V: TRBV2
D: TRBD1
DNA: TGTGCCAGCACCGGGACAGACAATGAGCAGTTCTTC
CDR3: CASTGTDNEQFF

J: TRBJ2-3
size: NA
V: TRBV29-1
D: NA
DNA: TGCAGCGTTGAGTCGGGATCCCGCACAGATACGCAGTATTTT
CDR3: CSVESGSRTDTQYF

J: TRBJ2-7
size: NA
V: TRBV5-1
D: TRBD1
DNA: TGCGCCAGCAGCCCATCCGGGACAGTATCCTACGAGCAGTACTTC
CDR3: CASSPSGTVSYEQYF

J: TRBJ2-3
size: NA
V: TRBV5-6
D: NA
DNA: TGTGCCAGCAGCCGGGGAGACCTCACGAATACGCAGTATTTT
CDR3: CASSRGDLTNTQYF

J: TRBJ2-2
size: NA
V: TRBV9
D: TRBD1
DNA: TGTGCCAGCAGCGTAGAAGGGGGCGGAGTTACCGGGGAGCTGTTTTTT
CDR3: CASSVEGGGVTGELFF

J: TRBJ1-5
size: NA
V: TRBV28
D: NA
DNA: TGTGCCAGCAGGGTTCTACAGGGTAATCAGCCCCAGCATTTT
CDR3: CASRVLQGNQPQHF

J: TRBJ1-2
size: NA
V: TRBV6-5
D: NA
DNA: TGTGCCAGCCGGGGTATCTATGGCTACACCTTC
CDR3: CASRGIYGYTF

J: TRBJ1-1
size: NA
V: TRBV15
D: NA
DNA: TGTGCCACCAGCAGCCGAACGGGGTCTGAAGCTTTCTTT
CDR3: CATSSRTGSEAFF

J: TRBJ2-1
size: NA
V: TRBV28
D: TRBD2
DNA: TGTGCCAGCAGTTTGGCGGGAGGCAATGCTAATGAGCAGTTCTTC
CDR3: CASSLAGGNANEQFF

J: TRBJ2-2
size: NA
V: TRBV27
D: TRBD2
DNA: TGTGCCCATAACCAGGACAGATTAGCGGGAGATACCGGGGAGCTGTTTTTT
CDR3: CAHNQDRLAGDTGELFF

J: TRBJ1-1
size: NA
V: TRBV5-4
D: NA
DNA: TGTGCCAGCAGCTTCCCCAACAGTATGAACACTGAAGCTTTCTTT
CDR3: CASSFPNSMNTEAFF

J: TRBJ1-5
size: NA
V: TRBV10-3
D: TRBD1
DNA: TGTGCCATCAGTGCGGACAGGGCGAAGCCCCAGCATTTT
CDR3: CAISADRAKPQHF

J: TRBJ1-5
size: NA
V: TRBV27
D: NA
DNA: TGTGCCAGCAGTTTCACGGGGAGCAATCAGCCCCAGCATTTT
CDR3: CASSFTGSNQPQHF

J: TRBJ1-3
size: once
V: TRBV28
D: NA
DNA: TGTGCCAGCAGTCAATGGGGCACCTCTGGAAACACCATATATTTT
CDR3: CASSQWGTSGNTIYF

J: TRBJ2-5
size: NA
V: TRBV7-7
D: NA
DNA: TGTGCTAGCAGCCCTCGGTTGGGGCGCCAAGGGGAGACCCAGTACTTC
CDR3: CASSPRLGRQGETQYF

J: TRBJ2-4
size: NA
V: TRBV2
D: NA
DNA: TGTGCCAGCAGTGCGCGCAACCCGTTAGCCAAAAACATTCAGTACTTC
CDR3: CASSARNPLAKNIQYF

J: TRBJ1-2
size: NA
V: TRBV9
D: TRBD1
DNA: TGTGCCAGCAGCGGGCTGGGACAGGGGGCGGTAAACTATGGCTACACCTTC
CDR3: CASSGLGQGAVNYGYTF

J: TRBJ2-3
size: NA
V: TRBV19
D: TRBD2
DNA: TGTGCCAGTAGTATGGTAGGACTAGCGGCAGATACGCAGTATTTT
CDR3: CASSMVGLAADTQYF

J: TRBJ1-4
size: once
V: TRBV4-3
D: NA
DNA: TGCGCCAGCAGGGGCGATGAAAAACTGTTTTTT
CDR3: CASRGDEKLFF

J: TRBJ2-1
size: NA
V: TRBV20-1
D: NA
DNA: TGCAGTGCTAGAGTATCTGAGGAGCAGTTCTTC
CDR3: CSARVSEEQFF

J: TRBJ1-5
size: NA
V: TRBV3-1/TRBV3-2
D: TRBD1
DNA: TGTGCCCGCGGACAGGGTGGGTCCCCCAATTATAGCAATCAGCCCCAGCATTTT
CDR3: CARGQGGSPNYSNQPQHF

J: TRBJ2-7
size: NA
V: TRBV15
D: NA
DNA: TGTGCCACCAGCAGAGATCTTAGCGCCTACGAGCAGTACTTC
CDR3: CATSRDLSAYEQYF

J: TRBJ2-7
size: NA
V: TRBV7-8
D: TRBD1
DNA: TGTGCCAGCAGCTTAGGATGGGGACAGGAGAATAGACCTAACGACTTC
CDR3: CASSLGWGQENRPNDF

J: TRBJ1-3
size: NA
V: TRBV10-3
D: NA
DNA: TGTGCCATCAGTGATTCGGCAGGTTCAGGAAACACCATATATTTT
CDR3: CAISDSAGSGNTIYF

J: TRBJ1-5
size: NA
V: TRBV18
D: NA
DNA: TGTGCCAGCTCACCGGACTTAAATCAGCCCCAGCATTTT
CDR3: CASSPDLNQPQHF

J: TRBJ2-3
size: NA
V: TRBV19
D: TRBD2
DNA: TGTGCCAGTGAGGGGCGGACTAGCGGGAGGCAAGATACGCAGTATTTT
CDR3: CASEGRTSGRQDTQYF

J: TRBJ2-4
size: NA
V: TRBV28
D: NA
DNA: TGTGCCAGCAGCCTCCCCGTCCTACTAGCCAAAAACATTCAGTACTTC
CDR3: CASSLPVLLAKNIQYF

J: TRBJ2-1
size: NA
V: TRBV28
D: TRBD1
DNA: TGTGCCAGCAGTTCCGGACAGGGTAATGAGCAGTTCTTC
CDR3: CASSSGQGNEQFF

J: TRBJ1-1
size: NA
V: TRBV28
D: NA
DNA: TGTGCCAGCAGTTTATCGGAGACAGGTAGGGTGACTGAAGCTTTCTTT
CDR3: CASSLSETGRVTEAFF

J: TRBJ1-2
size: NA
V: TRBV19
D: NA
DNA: TGTGCCAGTAGTATCCTCCAGCGAAATGAGGGCTACACCTTC
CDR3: CASSILQRNEGYTF

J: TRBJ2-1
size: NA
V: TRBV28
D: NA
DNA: TGTGCCAGCAGTTCTATTGACTTTTACAATGAGCAGTTCTTC
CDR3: CASSSIDFYNEQFF

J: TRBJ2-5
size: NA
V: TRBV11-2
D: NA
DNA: TGTGCCAGCAGCCCAAGGACAGCTGGGGAGACCCAGTACTTC
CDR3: CASSPRTAGETQYF

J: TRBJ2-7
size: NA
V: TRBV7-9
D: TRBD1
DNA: TGTGCCAGCAGCGTGTCCGGGACAGGGTTCTACGAGCAGTACTTC
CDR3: CASSVSGTGFYEQYF

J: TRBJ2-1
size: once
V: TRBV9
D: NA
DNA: TGTGCCAGCAGCGTAGGAGACAGTTTTACCCATGAGCAGTTCTTC
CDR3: CASSVGDSFTHEQFF

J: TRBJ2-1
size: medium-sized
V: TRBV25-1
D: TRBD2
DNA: TGTGCCAGCAGTGACCAAGCGGGGCTCTACAATGAGCAGTTCTTC
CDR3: CASSDQAGLYNEQFF

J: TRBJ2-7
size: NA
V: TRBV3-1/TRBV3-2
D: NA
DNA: TGTGCCAGCAGAACCGGCTTCAGGGCAACTTCCTACGAGCAGTACTTC
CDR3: CASRTGFRATSYEQYF

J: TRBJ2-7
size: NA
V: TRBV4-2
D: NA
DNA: TGTGCCAGCAGCCAATTGGGTTCCGGCGGGGCAAGCTACTTC
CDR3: CASSQLGSGGASYF

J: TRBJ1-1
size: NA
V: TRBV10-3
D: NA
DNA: TGTGCCATCAGTGAGTCTAGTATCATGAACACTGAAGCTTTCTTT
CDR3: CAISESSIMNTEAFF